This T cell receptor (beta chain) derives from a study of control samples from healthy donors and cancer patients. V shed 1 base and J shed 1 base, with 3 bases lying between them. The CDR3 spans 13 residues. Germline CDR1 SGHTA, CDR2 FQGNSA. This clone appeared a few times. Generated by immunoSEQ multiplex PCR, the TCRdb table keeps only in-frame clones and is missing some. This sample yields about 80,000 clones, of which 75% to 85% are seen a single time; about 9.9% belongs to the top ten. Sequenced input: PBMCs. This TCR was sampled from a man between 60 and 70 years old with head and neck cancer. This chain connects TRBV7-2 to TRBJ2-3; D remains unclear. DNA of the CDR3: TGTGCCAGCAGCTTAGGCGGCACAGATACGCAGTATTTT. Its translation is CASSLGGTDTQYF.